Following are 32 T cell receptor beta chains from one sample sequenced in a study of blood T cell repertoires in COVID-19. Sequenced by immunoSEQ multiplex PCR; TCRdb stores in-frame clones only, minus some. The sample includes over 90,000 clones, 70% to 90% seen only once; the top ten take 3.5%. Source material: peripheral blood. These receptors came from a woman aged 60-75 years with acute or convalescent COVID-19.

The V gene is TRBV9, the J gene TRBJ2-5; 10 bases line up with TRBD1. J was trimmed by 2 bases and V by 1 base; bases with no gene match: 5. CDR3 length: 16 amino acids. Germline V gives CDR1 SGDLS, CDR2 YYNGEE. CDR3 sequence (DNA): TGTGCCAGCAGCGTATCCGGACAGGGGGGTCAAGAGACCCAGTACTTC. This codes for CASSVSGQGGQETQYF.

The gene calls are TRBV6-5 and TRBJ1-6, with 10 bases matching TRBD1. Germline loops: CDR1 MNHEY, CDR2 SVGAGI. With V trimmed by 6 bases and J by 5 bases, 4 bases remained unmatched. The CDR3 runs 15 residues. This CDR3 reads CASRRDRGHNSPLHF. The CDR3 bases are TGTGCCAGCAGGAGGGACAGGGGACATAATTCACCCCTCCACTTT.

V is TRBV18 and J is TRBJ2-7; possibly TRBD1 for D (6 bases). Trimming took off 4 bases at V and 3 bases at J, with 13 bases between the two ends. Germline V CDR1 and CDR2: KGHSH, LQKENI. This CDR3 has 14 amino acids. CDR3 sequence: CASSLTRDNYEQYF. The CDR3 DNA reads TGTGCCAGCTCACTAACCCGGGACAACTACGAGCAGTACTTC.

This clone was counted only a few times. CDR3 amino acids: CASAGQGRRSNQPQHF. The CDR3 DNA follows: TGTGCCAGCGCTGGACAGGGAAGGAGAAGCAATCAGCCCCAGCATTTT. The rearrangement links TRBV2 to TRBJ1-5; 8 bases are shared with TRBD1. The CDR3 contains 16 residues. The germline gives CDR1 SNHLY, CDR2 FYNNEI. The V gene end was trimmed by 8 bases and the J gene end by 1 base; junction bases not matched to a gene: 10.

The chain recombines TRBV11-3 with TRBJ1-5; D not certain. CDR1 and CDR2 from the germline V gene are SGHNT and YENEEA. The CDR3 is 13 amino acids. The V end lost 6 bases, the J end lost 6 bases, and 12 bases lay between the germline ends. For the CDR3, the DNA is TGTGCCAGCAGTCTAACCCCTCCTCAGCCCCAGCATTTT. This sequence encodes CASSLTPPQPQHF.

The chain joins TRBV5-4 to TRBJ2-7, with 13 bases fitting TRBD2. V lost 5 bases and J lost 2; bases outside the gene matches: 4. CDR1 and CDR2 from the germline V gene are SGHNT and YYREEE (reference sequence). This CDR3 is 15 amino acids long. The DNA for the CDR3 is TGTGCCAGCAGTCAAACTAGCGGGAGGGCCTACGAGCAGTACTTC. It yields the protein CASSQTSGRAYEQYF. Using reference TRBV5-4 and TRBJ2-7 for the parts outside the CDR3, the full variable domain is ETGVTQSPTHLIKTRGQQVTLRCSSQSGHNTVSWYQQALGQGPQFIFQYYREEENGRGNFPPRFSGLQFPNYSSELNVNALELDDSALYLCASSQTSGRAYEQYFGPGTRLTVT.

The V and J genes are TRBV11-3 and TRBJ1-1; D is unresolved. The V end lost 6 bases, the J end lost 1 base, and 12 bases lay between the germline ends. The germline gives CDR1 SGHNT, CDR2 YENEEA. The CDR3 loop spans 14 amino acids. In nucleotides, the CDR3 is TGTGCCAGCAGTCCCCCCCGGGGGAACACTGAAGCTTTCTTT. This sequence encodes CASSPPRGNTEAFF.

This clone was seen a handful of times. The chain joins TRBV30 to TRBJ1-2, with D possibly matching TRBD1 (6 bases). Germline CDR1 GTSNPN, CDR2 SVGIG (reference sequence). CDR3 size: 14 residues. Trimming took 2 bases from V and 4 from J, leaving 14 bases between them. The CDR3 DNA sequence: TGTGCCTGGAGTCACCAGGGGTCCTCCTATGGCTACACCTTC. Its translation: CAWSHQGSSYGYTF.

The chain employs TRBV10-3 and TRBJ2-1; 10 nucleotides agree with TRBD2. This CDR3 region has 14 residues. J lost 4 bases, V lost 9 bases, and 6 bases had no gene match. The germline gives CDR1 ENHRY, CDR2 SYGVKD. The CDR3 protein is CAISEREGYNEQFF. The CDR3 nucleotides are TGTGCCATTTCGGAGCGGGAGGGATACAATGAGCAGTTCTTC.

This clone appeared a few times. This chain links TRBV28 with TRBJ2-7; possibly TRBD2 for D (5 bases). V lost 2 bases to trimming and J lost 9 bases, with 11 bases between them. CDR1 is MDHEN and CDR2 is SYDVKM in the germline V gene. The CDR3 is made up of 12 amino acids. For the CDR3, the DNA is TGTGCCAGCAGTTTAGGCGCGGGTATGCAGTACTTC. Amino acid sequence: CASSLGAGMQYF.

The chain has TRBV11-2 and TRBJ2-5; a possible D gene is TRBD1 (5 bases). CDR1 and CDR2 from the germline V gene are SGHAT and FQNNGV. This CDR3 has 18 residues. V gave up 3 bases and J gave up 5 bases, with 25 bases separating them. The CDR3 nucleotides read TGTGCCAGCAGCTTGACAAGTTTACGGGCTTCTGGGGCGGAGACCCAGTACTTC. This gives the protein CASSLTSLRASGAETQYF.

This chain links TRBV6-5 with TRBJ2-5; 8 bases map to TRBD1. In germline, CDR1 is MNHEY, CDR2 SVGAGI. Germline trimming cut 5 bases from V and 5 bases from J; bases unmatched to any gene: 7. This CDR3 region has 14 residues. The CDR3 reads CASSRQGSDETQYF. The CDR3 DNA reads TGTGCCAGCAGTCGACAGGGGTCCGATGAGACCCAGTACTTC.

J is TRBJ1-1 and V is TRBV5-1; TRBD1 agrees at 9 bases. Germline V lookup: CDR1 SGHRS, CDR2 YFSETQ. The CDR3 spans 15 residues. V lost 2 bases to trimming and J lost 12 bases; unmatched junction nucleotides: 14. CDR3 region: CASSLSPRDRADTFF. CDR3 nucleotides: TGCGCCAGCAGCTTATCACCCCGGGACAGGGCGGATACTTTCTTT. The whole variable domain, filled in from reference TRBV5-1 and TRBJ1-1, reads KAGVTQTPRYLIKTRGQQVTLSCSPISGHRSVSWYQQTPGQGLQFLFEYFSETQRNKGNFPGRFSGRQFSNSRSEMNVSTLELGDSALYLCASSLSPRDRADTFFGQGTRLTVV.

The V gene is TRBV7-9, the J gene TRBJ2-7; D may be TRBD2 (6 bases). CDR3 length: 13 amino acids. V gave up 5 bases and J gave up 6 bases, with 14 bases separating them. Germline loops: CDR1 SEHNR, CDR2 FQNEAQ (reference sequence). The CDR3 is CASSRLVNGEQYF. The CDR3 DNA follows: TGTGCCAGCAGCCGACTAGTTAACGGCGAGCAGTACTTC. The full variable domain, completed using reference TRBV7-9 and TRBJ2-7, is DTGVSQNPRHKITKRGQNVTFRCDPISEHNRLYWYRQTLGQGPEFLTYFQNEAQLEKSRLLSDRFSAERPKGSFSTLEIQRTEQGDSAMYLCASSRLVNGEQYFGPGTRLTVT.

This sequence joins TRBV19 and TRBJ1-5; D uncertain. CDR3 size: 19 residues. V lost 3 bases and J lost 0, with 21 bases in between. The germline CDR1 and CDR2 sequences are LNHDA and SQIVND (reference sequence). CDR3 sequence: CASSIPPGRVEYSNQPQHF. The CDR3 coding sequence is TGTGCCAGTAGTATCCCCCCCGGGAGGGTTGAGTATAGCAATCAGCCCCAGCATTTT.

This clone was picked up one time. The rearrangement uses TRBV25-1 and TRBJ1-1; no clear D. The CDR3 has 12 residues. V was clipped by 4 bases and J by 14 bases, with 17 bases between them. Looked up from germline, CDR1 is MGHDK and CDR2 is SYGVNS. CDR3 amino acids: CASSVTGSALFF. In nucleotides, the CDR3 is TGTGCCAGCAGTGTTACGGGTTCGGCGTTATTCTTT.

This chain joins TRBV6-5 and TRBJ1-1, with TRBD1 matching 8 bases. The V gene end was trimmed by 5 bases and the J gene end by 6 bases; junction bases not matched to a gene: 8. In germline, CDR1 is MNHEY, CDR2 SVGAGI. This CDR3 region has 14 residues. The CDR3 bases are TGTGCCAGCAGTCCCCGGACAGGGTCCGCTGAAGCTTTCTTT. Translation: CASSPRTGSAEAFF.

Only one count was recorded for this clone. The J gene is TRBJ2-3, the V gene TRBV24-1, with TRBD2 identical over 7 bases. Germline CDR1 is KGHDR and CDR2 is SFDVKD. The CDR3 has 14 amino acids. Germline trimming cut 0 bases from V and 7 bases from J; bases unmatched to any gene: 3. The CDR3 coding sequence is TGTGCCACCAGTGATTTGGGGGACTACCATACGCAGTATTTT. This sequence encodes CATSDLGDYHTQYF.

Here the CDR3 reads CAISPASGRSSEQFF. The CDR3, as DNA: TGTGCCATCAGTCCCGCTAGCGGGAGGAGCAGTGAGCAGTTCTTC. The V and J genes are TRBV10-3 and TRBJ2-1, with TRBD2 matching over 11 bases. This CDR3 contains 15 residues. V trimming: 5 bases; J trimming: 9 bases; junction bases outside the gene matches: 9. CDR1 is ENHRY and CDR2 is SYGVKD in the germline V gene.

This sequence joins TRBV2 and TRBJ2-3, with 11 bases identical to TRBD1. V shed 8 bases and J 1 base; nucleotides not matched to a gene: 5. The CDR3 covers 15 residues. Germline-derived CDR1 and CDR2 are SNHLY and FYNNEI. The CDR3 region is CASEDRGRRTDTQYF. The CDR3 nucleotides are TGTGCCAGCGAGGACAGGGGGCGCCGCACAGATACGCAGTATTTT.

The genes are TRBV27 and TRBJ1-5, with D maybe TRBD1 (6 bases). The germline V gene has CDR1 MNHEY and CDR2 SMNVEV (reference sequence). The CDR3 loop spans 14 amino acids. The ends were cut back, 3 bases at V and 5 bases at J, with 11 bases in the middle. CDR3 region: CASSLSQGHQPQHF. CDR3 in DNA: TGTGCCAGCAGTTTGTCACAGGGCCATCAGCCCCAGCATTTT.

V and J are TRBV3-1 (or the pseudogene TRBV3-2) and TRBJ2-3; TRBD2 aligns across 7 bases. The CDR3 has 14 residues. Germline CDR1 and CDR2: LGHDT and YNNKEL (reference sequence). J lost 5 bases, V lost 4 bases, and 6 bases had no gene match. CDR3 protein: CASSPRVAGDTQYF. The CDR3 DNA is TGTGCCAGCAGCCCGAGAGTAGCGGGAGATACGCAGTATTTT.

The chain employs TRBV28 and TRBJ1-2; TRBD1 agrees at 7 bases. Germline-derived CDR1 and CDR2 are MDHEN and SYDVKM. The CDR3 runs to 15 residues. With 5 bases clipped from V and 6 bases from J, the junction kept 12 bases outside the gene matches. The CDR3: CASSLLDRDWDGYTF. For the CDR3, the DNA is TGTGCCAGCAGTCTCCTCGACAGGGACTGGGATGGCTACACCTTC.

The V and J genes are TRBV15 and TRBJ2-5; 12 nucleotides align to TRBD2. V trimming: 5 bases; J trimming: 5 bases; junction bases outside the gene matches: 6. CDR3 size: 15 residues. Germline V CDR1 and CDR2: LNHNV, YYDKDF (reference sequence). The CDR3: CATSGAGLAGETQYF. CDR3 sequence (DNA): TGTGCCACCAGCGGAGCAGGACTAGCGGGGGAGACCCAGTACTTC.

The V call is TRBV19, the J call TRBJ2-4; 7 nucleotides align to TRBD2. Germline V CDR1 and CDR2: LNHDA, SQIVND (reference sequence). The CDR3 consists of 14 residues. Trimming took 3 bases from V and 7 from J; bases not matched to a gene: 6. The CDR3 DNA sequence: TGTGCCAGTAGTATGCAAGGGAGGGACAACATTCAGTACTTC. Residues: CASSMQGRDNIQYF.

CDR3 protein: CASWGTDNPYEQYF. The CDR3 nucleotides read TGTGCCAGCTGGGGGACAGATAACCCCTACGAGCAGTACTTC. V and J are TRBV18 and TRBJ2-7; 7 nucleotides line up with TRBD1. CDR3 length: 14 amino acids. Germline loops: CDR1 KGHSH, CDR2 LQKENI. V shed 7 bases and J 2 bases; nucleotides not matched to a gene: 8.

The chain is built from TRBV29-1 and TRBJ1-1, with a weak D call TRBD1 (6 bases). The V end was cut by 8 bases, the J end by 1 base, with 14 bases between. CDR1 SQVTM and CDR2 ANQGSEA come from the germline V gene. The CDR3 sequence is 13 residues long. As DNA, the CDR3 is TGCAGCTGGGGGGGGGCGGCGAACACTGAAGCTTTCTTT. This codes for CSWGGAANTEAFF.

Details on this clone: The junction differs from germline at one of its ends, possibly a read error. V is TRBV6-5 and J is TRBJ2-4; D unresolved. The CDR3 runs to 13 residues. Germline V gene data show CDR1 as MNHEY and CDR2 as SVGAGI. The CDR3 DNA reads TGTGCCAGCAGCCTCAACCGGGTCGCCCCCGGCCACTTC. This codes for CASSLNRVAPGHF.

The CDR3 loop is CASGGPRPAYEQYF. The DNA for the CDR3 is TGTGCCAGCGGGGGCCCCCGCCCCGCCTACGAGCAGTACTTC. The gene calls are TRBV28 and TRBJ2-7; possibly TRBD1 for D (6 bases). V dropped 8 bases and J dropped 2 bases, with 16 bases sitting between them. Germline V gives CDR1 MDHEN, CDR2 SYDVKM. This CDR3 comprises 14 residues. Full variable domain (remainder filled in from reference TRBV28 and TRBJ2-7): DVKVTQSSRYLVKRTGEKVFLECVQDMDHENMFWYRQDPGLGLRLIYFSYDVKMKEKGDIPEGYSVSREKKERFSLILESASTNQTSMYLCASGGPRPAYEQYFGPGTRLTVT.

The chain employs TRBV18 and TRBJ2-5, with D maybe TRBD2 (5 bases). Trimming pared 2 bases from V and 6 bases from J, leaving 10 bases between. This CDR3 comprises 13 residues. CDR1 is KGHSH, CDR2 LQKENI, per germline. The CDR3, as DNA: TGTGCCAGCTCACCAGAGGACTCTCAGACCCAGTACTTC. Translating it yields CASSPEDSQTQYF.

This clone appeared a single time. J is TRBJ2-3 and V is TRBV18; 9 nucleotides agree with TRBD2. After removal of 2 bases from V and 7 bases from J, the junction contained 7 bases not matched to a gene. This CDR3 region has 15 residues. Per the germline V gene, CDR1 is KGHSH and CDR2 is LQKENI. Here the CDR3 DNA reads TGTGCCAGCTCACCAACCCGTCTAGCGGGAAATACGCAGTATTTT. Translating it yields CASSPTRLAGNTQYF.

The CDR3 region is CASSYPGREKLFF. The CDR3, as DNA: TGTGCCAGTAGTTACCCAGGGCGCGAAAAACTGTTTTTT. The chain joins TRBV19 to TRBJ1-4, with D possibly being TRBD1 (5 bases). The V end lost 5 bases, the J end lost 8 bases, and 12 bases lay between the germline ends. From germline, CDR1 is LNHDA and CDR2 SQIVND (reference sequence). The length of the CDR3 is 13 residues.